The T cell receptor beta chain described here comes from a study of blood T cells in healthy people across ages (dated by TCRdb to the mid-2010s). Background on the whole study: Template switching captured roughly one uniquely barcoded TCR beta cDNA molecule per two T cells in model experiments. To track age-related changes in TCR beta repertoire diversity, the study relied on deep sequencing normalized with unique cDNA molecular identifiers. Four age groups were formed from the donors: young (average approximately 16 years), middle-aged (approximately 40), aged (62) and long-lived (around 82). Donors of different ages were randomly distributed across sequencing lanes to avoid experimental bias. Two additional independent replicas of 1 million unique cDNA reads from the same blood draw were analyzed for two donors (one aged 18 to 29 and one aged 80 or older). Summary of the overall study and its limitations: Compared with the aged group, the long-lived group had more naive CD4+ T cells, fewer expanded clones and increased TCR diversity, a pattern suggesting age selection. Since profiling was done on bulk unsorted PBMCs, naive and antigen-experienced compartments could not be conclusively compared. Observed TCR beta diversity correlated strongly with the percentage of naive T cells measured by flow cytometry. Estimates of total diversity based on one million sequenced T cells were regarded as lower bounds and as underestimates. Observed TCR beta diversity per million T cells fell roughly linearly with age, and a significant reduction was already apparent by age around 40. Because the CMV infection status of the donors was unknown, age-related changes in expanded clonotypes may potentially have been confounded.

This clonotype was observed at least ten times. Its cognate antigen has yet to be identified. Qualities for individual bases were not recorded, and no much larger clone is one base off. Donors were around 37 systemically healthy Caucasian individuals from Russia aged roughly 6 to 90 years. About 10 milliliters of peripheral blood were drawn from each donor into EDTA-treated Vacutainer tubes. Ficoll-Paque density-gradient centrifugation was used to isolate PBMCs, with at least 6.5 million per sample. Total RNA, at least 6 micrograms per sample, was extracted from PBMCs with Trizol reagent. Naive CD45RAhigh/CD27high T cell percentages were measured by flow cytometry on a PBMC aliquot from every donor. As encoded in the germline V gene, CDR1 is MDHEN while CDR2 is SYDVKM. The CDR3 holds 12 amino acids from the cysteine to the phenylalanine. The read is trimmed to its CDR3 DNA, 36 bases read in frame from base 1. V gives up 8 bases and J gives up 2 bases, and the segment between their germline ends measures 9 bases.

Libraries came from 5' RACE. The sample was run on an Illumina HiSeq 2500. A second PCR of about 6 to 11 cycles was run with a J-beta primer mix and a sample-barcoded 5' primer. A unique molecular identifier was introduced onto each TCR beta cDNA molecule by a template-switch 5' adaptor carrying 12 random nucleotides. Each sample yielded at least 3 million CDR3-containing paired-end reads. First-strand cDNA synthesis was performed from all RNA using the Mint cDNA synthesis kit, with priming by a TRBC-specific oligonucleotide. Following uracil-DNA glycosylase treatment, a first 18-cycle PCR with universal primers M1SS and BC2_uni_R was performed on all cDNA. On the study's bioinformatics: For normalization, 1 million high-quality reads were randomly selected from each sample, with every read carrying a distinct molecular identifier. Reads with shared molecular identifiers were discarded instead of being binned into consensus sequences. CDR3 identification, clonotype clustering and error correction used MiTCR with a Q25 quality threshold and the strictest error-elimination algorithm. A nonparametric unseen species model using Euler transformation provided a lower-bound estimate of total TCR beta diversity. TCRdb applied fastp at Q25 and MiXCR to the public reads, then kept only in-frame beta chains. Rows are combined by CDR3 protein, so each entry shows the most common genes and DNA. TCRdb, not the original authors, processed these V and J calls. Here the sample has approximately 600,000 distinct CDR3 sequences; 58% occur a single time. Approximately 40% of the sample comes from the top ten.

The chain is assembled from TRBV28 and TRBJ1-2, with the identity of the D gene unclear. Sequencing used blood. This receptor was taken from a man between 60 and 75 years old in good health. The CDR3: CASSLRNYGYTF. At the DNA level, the sequence is TGTGCCAGCTCACTTAGGAACTATGGCTACACCTTC.